The 11 T cell receptor beta chains below were found in one sample sequenced in a study of T-cell reconstitution after alpha-beta-depleted transplantation in children. The authors prepared the TCRbeta library with unique molecular identifiers. TCRdb re-called the PCR reads through MiXCR, storing one row per CDR3 protein. The table records 350,000 to 500,000 distinct CDR3 sequences, 43% of them present only once. Here the sequenced sample was PBMCs, taken before TCRalphabeta/CD19-depleted stem cell transplant. These receptor sequences come from a girl aged 2 to 9 with aplastic anemia, due to receive a stem cell transplant.

Of note for this clonotype: A much bigger clone sits one base away, suggesting this may be a read error. The chain recombines TRBV6-6 with TRBJ2-7, with TRBD1 matching 7 bases. This CDR3 has 12 residues. Germline V gives CDR1 MNHNY, CDR2 SVGAGI (reference sequence). The CDR3 bases are TGTGCCAGCAAAGAGGGGGCGGTCGAGCAGTCCTTC. Translated: CASKEGAVEQSF.

A remark on this clonotype: A much larger clone sits a single nucleotide away, making a read error possible. The gene calls are TRBV4-2 and TRBJ2-7; possible D gene TRBD1, 5 bases. Germline lookup yields CDR1 LGHNA and CDR2 YNFKEQ. The CDR3 contains 13 residues. Trimming took 5 bases from V and 6 from J, leaving 14 bases between them. The DNA of the CDR3 is TGTGCCAGCAGCTCAGGGCCTGACTGCGAGCAGTACTTC. Residues: CASSSGPDCEQYF.

The rearrangement uses TRBV29-1 and TRBJ2-7, with D perhaps given as TRBD1 or TRBD2 (9 bases each). V lost 3 bases to trimming and J lost 4 bases, with 19 bases between them. CDR3 length: 15 residues. Germline V gene lookup returns CDR1 SQVTM and CDR2 ANQGSEA. The CDR3 nucleotides are TGCAGCGTTGAGGACAGGGGTAGCGGGAGTTACGAGCAGTACTTC. Translation: CSVEDRGSGSYEQYF.

This clonotype was seen at least ten times. The chain joins TRBV20-1 to TRBJ1-1; a possible D gene is TRBD1 (5 bases). Germline V gene lookup returns CDR1 DFQATT and CDR2 SNEGSKA (reference sequence). The CDR3 loop spans 11 amino acids. V lost 6 bases and J 11 bases, leaving 16 bases between the germline ends. CDR3 amino acids: CSAAAVGGAFF. In DNA, the CDR3 is TGCAGTGCGGCTGCGGTGGGGGGGGCTTTCTTT.

This sequence joins TRBV6-4 and TRBJ2-1, with 14 nucleotides matching TRBD2. The V gene end was trimmed by 6 bases and the J gene end by 5 bases; junction bases not matched to a gene: 6. The CDR3 is 16 amino acids. CDR1 MRHNA and CDR2 SNTAGT come from the germline V gene. In nucleotides, the CDR3 is TGTGCCAGCAGCGCCGGGACTAGCGGGAGTCACAATGAGCAGTTCTTC. Translating it yields CASSAGTSGSHNEQFF.

This sequence joins TRBV7-3 and TRBJ2-3; TRBD2 matches at 7 bases. Germline V gene sequence: CDR1 SGHTA, CDR2 FQGTGA. Trimming cost V 1 base and J 2 bases; bases outside gene matches: 3. The CDR3 length is 15 residues. In DNA, the CDR3 is TGTGCCAGCAGCTTAATAAGCGGGGCCACAGATACGCAGTATTTT. As protein: CASSLISGATDTQYF.

This clonotype was observed a handful of times. The chain carries TRBV20-1 and TRBJ2-6; D not resolved. This CDR3 has 14 residues. The V and J ends lost 3 bases and 1 base respectively, with 7 bases between them. Germline V CDR1 and CDR2: DFQATT, SNEGSKA (reference sequence). This CDR3 reads CSASLGSGANVLTF. CDR3 nucleotide sequence: TGCAGTGCTAGTCTGGGATCTGGGGCCAACGTCCTGACTTTC.

This clonotype was recorded a few times. The chain has TRBV15 and TRBJ1-1; TRBD1 aligns across 8 bases. The V gene end was trimmed by 3 bases and the J gene end by 2 bases; junction bases not matched to a gene: 2. CDR1 LNHNV and CDR2 YYDKDF come from the germline V gene (reference sequence). This CDR3 has 14 amino acids. This chain's CDR3 is CATSRDRDNTEAFF. The CDR3 nucleotides read TGTGCCACCAGCAGGGACAGGGACAACACTGAAGCTTTCTTT.

The rearrangement joins TRBV7-9 to TRBJ1-1, with TRBD1 matching 7 bases. This CDR3 is built from 15 residues. Trimming cost V 1 base and J 2 bases; bases outside gene matches: 4. Germline-derived CDR1 and CDR2 are SEHNR and FQNEAQ (reference sequence). The CDR3 loop reads CASSLEQGINTEAFF. The CDR3 region has the DNA TGTGCCAGCAGCTTAGAACAGGGGATCAACACTGAAGCTTTCTTT.

This rearrangement joins TRBV20-1 to TRBJ2-3; D unresolved. Germline CDR1 DFQATT, CDR2 SNEGSKA (reference sequence). V was shortened by 4 bases and J by 2 bases, with 7 bases between the two germline ends. The CDR3 covers 12 residues. Here the CDR3 reads CSAIGLTDTQYF. CDR3 DNA sequence: TGCAGTGCTATAGGGCTCACAGATACGCAGTATTTT.

This clonotype was picked up many times. The rearrangement links TRBV28 to TRBJ2-1; D is unresolved. V was clipped by 7 bases and J by 6 bases, with 4 bases between them. Germline V gene sequence: CDR1 MDHEN, CDR2 SYDVKM. The CDR3 totals 10 residues. The CDR3 loop is CASNTNEQFF. CDR3 nucleotide sequence: TGTGCCAGCAACACCAATGAGCAGTTCTTC.